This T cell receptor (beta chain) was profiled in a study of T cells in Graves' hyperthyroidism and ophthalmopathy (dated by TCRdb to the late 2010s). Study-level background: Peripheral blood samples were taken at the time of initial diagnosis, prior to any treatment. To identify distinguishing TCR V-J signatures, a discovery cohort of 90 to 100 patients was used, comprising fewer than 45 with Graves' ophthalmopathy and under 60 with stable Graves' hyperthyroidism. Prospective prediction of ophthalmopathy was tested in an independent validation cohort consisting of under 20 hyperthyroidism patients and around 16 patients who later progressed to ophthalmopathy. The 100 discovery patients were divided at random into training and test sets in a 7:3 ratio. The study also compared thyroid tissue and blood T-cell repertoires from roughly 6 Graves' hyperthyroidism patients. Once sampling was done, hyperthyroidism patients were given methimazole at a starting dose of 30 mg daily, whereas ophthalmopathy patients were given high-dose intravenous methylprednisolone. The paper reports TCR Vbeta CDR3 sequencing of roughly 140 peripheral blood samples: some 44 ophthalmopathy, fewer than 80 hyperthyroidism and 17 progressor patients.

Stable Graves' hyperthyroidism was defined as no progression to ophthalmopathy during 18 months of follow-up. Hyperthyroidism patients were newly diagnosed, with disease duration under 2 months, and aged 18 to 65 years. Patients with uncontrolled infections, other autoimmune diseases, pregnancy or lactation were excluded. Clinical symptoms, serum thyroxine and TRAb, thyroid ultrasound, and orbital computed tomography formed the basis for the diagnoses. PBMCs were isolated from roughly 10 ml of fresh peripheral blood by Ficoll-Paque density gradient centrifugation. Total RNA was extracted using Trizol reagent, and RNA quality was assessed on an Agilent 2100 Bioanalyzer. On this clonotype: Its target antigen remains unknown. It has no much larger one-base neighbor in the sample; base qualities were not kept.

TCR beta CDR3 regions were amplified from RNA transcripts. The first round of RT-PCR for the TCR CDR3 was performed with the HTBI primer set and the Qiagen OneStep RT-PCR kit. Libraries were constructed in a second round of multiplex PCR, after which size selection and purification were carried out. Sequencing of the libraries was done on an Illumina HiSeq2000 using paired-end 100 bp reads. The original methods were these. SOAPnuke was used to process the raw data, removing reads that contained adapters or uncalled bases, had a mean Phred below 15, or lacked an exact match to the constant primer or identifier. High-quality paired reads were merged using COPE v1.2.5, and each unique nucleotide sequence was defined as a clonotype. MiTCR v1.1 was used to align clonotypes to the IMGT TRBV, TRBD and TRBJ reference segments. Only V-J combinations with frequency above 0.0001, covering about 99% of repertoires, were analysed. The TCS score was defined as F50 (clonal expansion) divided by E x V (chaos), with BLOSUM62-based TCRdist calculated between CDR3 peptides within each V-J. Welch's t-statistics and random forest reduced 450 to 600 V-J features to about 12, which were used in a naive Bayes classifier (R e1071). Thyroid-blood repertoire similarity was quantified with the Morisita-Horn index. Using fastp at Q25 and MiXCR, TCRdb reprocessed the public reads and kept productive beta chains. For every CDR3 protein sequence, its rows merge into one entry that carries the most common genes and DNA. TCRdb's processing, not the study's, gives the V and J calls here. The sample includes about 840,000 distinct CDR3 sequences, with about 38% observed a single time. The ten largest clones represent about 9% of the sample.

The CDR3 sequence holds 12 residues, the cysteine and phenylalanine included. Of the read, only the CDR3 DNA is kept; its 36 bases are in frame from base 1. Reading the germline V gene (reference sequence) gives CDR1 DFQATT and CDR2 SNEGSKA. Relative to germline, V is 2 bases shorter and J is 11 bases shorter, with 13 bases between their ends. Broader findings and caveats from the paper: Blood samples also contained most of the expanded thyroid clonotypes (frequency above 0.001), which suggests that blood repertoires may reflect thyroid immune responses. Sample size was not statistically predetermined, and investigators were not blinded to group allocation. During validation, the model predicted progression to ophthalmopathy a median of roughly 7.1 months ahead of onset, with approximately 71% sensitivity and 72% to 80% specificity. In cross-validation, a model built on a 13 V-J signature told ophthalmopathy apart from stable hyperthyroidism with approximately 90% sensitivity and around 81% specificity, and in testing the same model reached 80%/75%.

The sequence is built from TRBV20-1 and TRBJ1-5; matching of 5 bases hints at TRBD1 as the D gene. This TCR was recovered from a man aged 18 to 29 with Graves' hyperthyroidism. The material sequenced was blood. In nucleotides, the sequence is TGCAGTGCTAGACAGGGTTTGGAGACCCAGCATTTT. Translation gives CSARQGLETQHF.